The entry that follows covers one TCR beta chain sequence. The antigen it recognizes is unknown. Per-base quality was not reported, and no clone a single base away is much larger than it. Read against the paper, the sample's treatment or condition label means: high-dose cyclophosphamide on days +3 and +4 as single-agent GVHD prophylaxis. PTCy patients received busulfan and fludarabine conditioning, a related or unrelated marrow graft, and cyclophosphamide on days +3 and +4. PTCy-treated patients came from a prospective multi-institutional clinical trial. Peripheral blood and bone marrow mononuclear cells were isolated by Ficoll-Hypaque density centrifugation and were cryopreserved. FACS on a FACSAria II was used to sort CD4+ and CD8+ T cells, including the naive and memory subsets. The data were taken from a study of T cells after posttransplantation cyclophosphamide (dated by TCRdb to about 2016). Describing the broader study: Using TRB sequencing, the study followed how the T cell repertoire reconstituted after myeloablative bone marrow transplantation in which posttransplantation cyclophosphamide served as GVHD prophylaxis. Samples from a few dozen PTCy-treated patients, along with samples from about 16 of their related bone marrow donors, underwent antigen receptor sequencing. Blood from all 35 or so PTCy patients with 1-year posttransplant specimens was subjected to TRB sequencing. In 3 patients, TRB sequencing was also performed on up to about 3 more blood samples taken 2 to 5.2 years after transplant, and in a handful of patients, pretransplant blood was also TRB-sequenced. Because TRA and TRB clonality correlated tightly in roughly ten samples, later TCR analyses were limited to TRB. Public TRB sequences were checked against a database of over 3,500 sequences associated with responses to pathogens, tumor antigens, self-antigens and alloantigens. The study at large found these results: The TRB repertoires of T cells infiltrating skin or GI tract showed only limited overlap with the TRB repertoires of T cells in blood. Donor-recipient similarity was low at 1-2 months but rose over the first year, and later blood repertoires were often dominated by donor CD8+ memory clones. Across the roughly 48 patients, TRB clonality was highly associated with recipient CMV seropositivity and CMV reactivation, and diversity with PTCy was similar to that in the CNI/methotrexate controls.

TRB sequencing was run on genomic DNA with either the immunoSEQ assay at survey resolution or the hsTCRB kit. The paper's processing steps were these. The immunoSEQ software handled the initial read processing, while the LymphoSeq R package was used for the repertoire analyses. Clonality was calculated as 1 minus normalized Shannon entropy, and the Gini coefficient was also calculated for each TRB dataset. Phenotypes of unsorted samples were inferred by mapping TRB sequences from sorted subsets of the recipient or donor onto the same recipient's unsorted samples. TCRdb took this table from immuneACCESS and kept in-frame rearrangements with V and J called. Such tables lack part of the clones; where checked against another copy, unresolved V genes explain under half of the gap, and the rest is unexplained. V, J and clone size were drawn from that table, and D and trimming were deduced from the DNA. Counted in this sample were around 17,000 clones; roughly four fifths of them appeared once. Jointly, the top ten make up approximately 29% of the sample.

The receptor's source is a female patient between 40 and 50 years old who received an allogeneic stem cell transplant from a related donor, was CMV-positive, and had no GVHD. Some T cells may originate with the graft donor following a transplant. The source material was CD8+ T cells sorted from PBMCs, sampled approximately 1,900 days after a stem cell transplant with posttransplant cyclophosphamide.

The CDR3 reads CASSHISYTDTQYF. In nucleotide form, the sequence is TGTGCCAGCAGCCATATTAGTTACACAGATACGCAGTATTTT. The chain was built from TRBV11-2 and TRBJ2-3, with an unclear D gene assignment. For CDR1 and CDR2, the germline V gene lists SGHAT and FQNNGV. The V and J ends are trimmed by 5 bases and 2 bases, leaving 11 bases between them. The CDR3 spans 14 residues, from the cysteine through the phenylalanine. Only CDR3 DNA remains: 42 bases, in frame from the first base.